The 27 T cell receptor beta chains below come from one sample, sequenced in a study of blood T cell repertoires in COVID-19. This table comes from immunoSEQ multiplex PCR, and its TCRdb copy is limited to in-frame clones, with some not included. Of 53,000 or so clones detected, 85% to 95% appear once; the ten largest clones hold over 3%. Material: peripheral blood. The receptors originated from a human donor in a cohort sampled during active COVID-19.

The chain carries TRBV6-5 and TRBJ1-2, with TRBD1 identical over 7 bases. J lost 5 bases, V lost 7 bases, and 10 bases had no gene match. CDR1 and CDR2 from the germline V gene are MNHEY and SVGAGI. The CDR3 runs to 14 residues. CDR3 amino acids: CASTSGGDLYGYTF. CDR3 nucleotides: TGTGCCAGCACCTCAGGGGGTGACCTATATGGCTACACCTTC.

A single count supports this clone. This chain uses TRBV6-1 with TRBJ1-4, with 8 bases identical to TRBD1. The junction had 8 bases not matched to a gene; V was cut back by 3 bases and J by 11 bases. The CDR3 spans 14 residues. Germline values: CDR1 MNHNS, CDR2 SASEGT. The CDR3 nucleotides are TGTGCCAGCAGTGATACCCTAAACAGGGGGAAACTGTTTTTT. It specifies CASSDTLNRGKLFF.

The chain employs TRBV11-3 and TRBJ2-2; TRBD2 matches 10 bases. CDR1 and CDR2 from the germline V gene are SGHNT and YENEEA. This CDR3 is 17 amino acids long. The V segment lost 1 base and the J segment 2 bases; nucleotides outside the gene matches: 4. CDR3 in amino acids: CASSLVVAGGNTGELFF. DNA for the CDR3: TGTGCCAGCAGCTTAGTGGTAGCGGGGGGAAACACCGGGGAGCTGTTTTTT. Using reference TRBV11-3 and TRBJ2-2 for the parts outside the CDR3, the full variable domain is EAGVVQSPRYKIIEKKQPVAFWCNPISGHNTLYWYLQNLGQGPELLIRYENEEAVDDSQLPKDRFSAERLKGVDSTLKIQPAELGDSAVYLCASSLVVAGGNTGELFFGEGSRLTVL.

V usage is TRBV29-1 and J usage is TRBJ2-2; the match to TRBD1 covers 10 bases. This CDR3 has 13 residues. The germline V gene encodes CDR1 SQVTM and CDR2 ANQGSEA. The V and J ends lost 7 bases and 7 bases, in that order; junction bases with no gene match: 6. Written as DNA, the CDR3 is TGCAGCGCCCGGGACAGGGGCCTCGGGGAGCTGTTTTTT. Amino acid sequence: CSARDRGLGELFF.

The J gene is TRBJ1-2, the V gene TRBV9; D may be TRBD1 (5 bases). Germline CDR1 reads SGDLS; CDR2 reads YYNGEE. V was pared by 1 base and J by 6 bases, with 16 bases between. This CDR3 comprises 15 residues. For the CDR3, the DNA is TGTGCCAGCAGCGTACTTGGGGGGTACCAGAATGGCTACACCTTC. It yields the protein CASSVLGGYQNGYTF.

The sample holds one count of this clone. The DNA for the CDR3 is TGTGCCAGCAGCTTCGGTTTAGCGGGGAACACCGGGGAGCTGTTTTTT. Its protein product is CASSFGLAGNTGELFF. V usage is TRBV7-9 and J usage is TRBJ2-2, with 7 bases identical to TRBD2. Germline V gives CDR1 SEHNR, CDR2 FQNEAQ (reference sequence). J gave up 1 base and V 3 bases, and 5 bases lay outside the gene matches. This CDR3 is 16 amino acids long.

The V gene is TRBV6-5, the J gene TRBJ2-5; 10 nucleotides align to TRBD2. This CDR3 spans 15 amino acids. The V gene end was trimmed by 6 bases and the J gene end by 2 bases; junction bases not matched to a gene: 6. Germline V lookup: CDR1 MNHEY, CDR2 SVGAGI. For the CDR3, the DNA is TGTGCCAGCAGCGGACAGCGGGGGGGACAAGAGACCCAGTACTTC. Amino acid sequence: CASSGQRGGQETQYF.

The chain carries TRBV10-3 and TRBJ1-1; D unresolved. Germline V gene data show CDR1 as ENHRY and CDR2 as SYGVKD. CDR3 length: 11 residues. Trimming pared 5 bases from V and 7 bases from J, leaving 8 bases between. CDR3 coding DNA: TGTGCCATCAGTCAGGAGGTTGAAGCTTTCTTT. Translated, it gives CAISQEVEAFF.

The rearrangement links TRBV4-1 to TRBJ2-7, with TRBD2 identical over 8 bases. J gave up 5 bases and V 4 bases, and 10 bases lay outside the gene matches. The CDR3 covers 15 residues. Germline V lookup: CDR1 MGHRA, CDR2 YSYEKL. The CDR3 is CASSLKSGRGNEQYF. CDR3 coding DNA: TGCGCCAGCAGCCTCAAAAGCGGGAGAGGCAACGAGCAGTACTTC.

The J gene is TRBJ1-3, the V gene TRBV6-5; 7 bases line up with TRBD1. Germline V gives CDR1 MNHEY, CDR2 SVGAGI. V shed 8 bases, J shed 2 bases, and the junction held 9 bases outside the gene matches. The CDR3 spans 15 residues. The CDR3 DNA follows: TGTGCCAGCTTAGACAGGGCCGCGCCTGGAAACACCATATATTTT. It translates to CASLDRAAPGNTIYF.

The gene calls are TRBV2 and TRBJ2-5, with a weak D call TRBD1 (5 bases). V lost 5 bases to trimming and J lost 0 bases, with 13 bases between them. In germline, CDR1 is SNHLY, CDR2 FYNNEI. The CDR3 covers 15 residues. CDR3 region: CASSRGNQYQETQYF. The CDR3 nucleotides are TGTGCCAGCAGTAGGGGAAATCAGTACCAAGAGACCCAGTACTTC.

CDR3 bases: TGTGCCAGCAGTTCCCAGGGCGGTGAGACTGAAGCTTTCTTT. Translation: CASSSQGGETEAFF. V and J are TRBV6-6 and TRBJ1-1; possibly TRBD1 for D (5 bases). The CDR3 has 14 residues. Germline values: CDR1 MNHNY, CDR2 SVGAGI (reference sequence). V lost 4 bases, J lost 5 bases, and 14 bases lay in between.

This chain connects TRBV7-3 to TRBJ2-1; TRBD2 is a possible D gene (6 bases). From germline, CDR1 is SGHTA and CDR2 FQGTGA. There are 15 residues in the CDR3. V was trimmed by 0 bases and J by 2 bases, leaving 8 bases between them. The CDR3 nucleotides read TGTGCCAGCAGCTTAACGGGGACTCCCTACAATGAGCAGTTCTTC. Translating it yields CASSLTGTPYNEQFF.

V gene TRBV9 combines with J gene TRBJ2-3; TRBD2 matches 8 bases. The CDR3 spans 16 residues. J was trimmed by 0 bases and V by 2 bases; bases with no gene match: 5. In germline, CDR1 is SGDLS, CDR2 YYNGEE. CDR3 protein: CASSVLAGISTDTQYF. DNA of the CDR3: TGTGCCAGCAGCGTCCTAGCGGGTATCAGCACAGATACGCAGTATTTT.

This clone was recorded a few times. This chain connects TRBV10-2 to TRBJ2-7, with TRBD2 as a possible D gene (5 bases). The CDR3 runs 12 residues. V was pared by 6 bases and J by 1 base, with 7 bases between. Germline V gene lookup returns CDR1 WSHSY and CDR2 SAAADI. CDR3 loop: CASRDLSYEQYV. In nucleotides, the CDR3 is TGCGCCAGCAGGGACTTGTCCTACGAGCAGTACGTC.

The chain recombines TRBV7-2 with TRBJ2-2, with D perhaps TRBD1 (5 bases). This CDR3 has 16 residues. CDR1 and CDR2 (germline): SGHTA, FQGNSA. Deletions cut 4 bases from V and 4 bases from J, with 16 bases between. CDR3 coding DNA: TGTGCCAGCAGCTCAATTCGATCAGGGTCCACCGGGGAGCTGTTTTTT. Translating it yields CASSSIRSGSTGELFF.

This sequence joins TRBV29-1 and TRBJ1-2; TRBD1 might be the D (5 bases). This CDR3 is built from 14 residues. Germline V gene lookup returns CDR1 SQVTM and CDR2 ANQGSEA. Trimming took 3 bases from V and 3 from J, leaving 14 bases between them. CDR3 protein: CSVEDVRDYYGYTF. CDR3 DNA: TGCAGCGTTGAGGATGTCAGGGATTACTATGGCTACACCTTC.

J is TRBJ2-7 and V is TRBV28; tentatively, D is TRBD1 (5 bases). This CDR3 has 14 amino acids. Germline V CDR1 and CDR2: MDHEN, SYDVKM. With 2 bases removed from V and 5 bases from J, the gap between germline ends came to 13 bases. The CDR3 sequence: CASSLPGKGHEQYF. DNA of the CDR3: TGTGCCAGCAGTTTACCAGGGAAAGGTCACGAGCAGTACTTC.

The V and J genes are TRBV18 and TRBJ1-3; no firm D call. The CDR3 is made up of 16 amino acids. V shed 4 bases and J shed 0 bases, with 13 bases lying between them. CDR1 and CDR2 (germline): KGHSH, LQKENI. As DNA, the CDR3 is TGTGCCAGCTCACTATTGCAGGCCAACTCTGGAAACACCATATATTTT. This codes for CASSLLQANSGNTIYF.

J is TRBJ2-7 and V is TRBV27; the D gene is possibly TRBD2 (6 bases). Germline V lookup: CDR1 MNHEY, CDR2 SMNVEV (reference sequence). CDR3 size: 14 residues. The V gene lost 1 base and the J gene lost 2 bases, with 9 bases spanning the gap. The CDR3 spells CASSLLAAPYEQYF. The CDR3 DNA reads TGTGCCAGCAGTTTATTAGCGGCCCCCTACGAGCAGTACTTC.

J is TRBJ1-2 and V is TRBV7-3; D might be TRBD1 (5 bases). Deletions cut 4 bases from V and 12 bases from J, with 9 bases between. This CDR3 spans 10 amino acids. Germline assignment: CDR1 SGHTA and CDR2 FQGTGA. CDR3 in DNA: TGTGCCAGCAGCTCCGGAGGGGACACCTTC. The encoded protein is CASSSGGDTF. Combining the CDR3 with reference TRBV7-3 and TRBJ1-2 gives the whole variable domain GAGVSQTPSNKVTEKGKYVELRCDPISGHTALYWYRQSLGQGPEFLIYFQGTGAADDSGLPNDRFFAVRPEGSVSTLKIQRTERGDSAVYLCASSSGGDTFGSGTRLTVV.

The gene calls are TRBV4-3 and TRBJ1-2, with D maybe TRBD1 (5 bases). With 2 bases removed from V and 6 bases from J, the gap between germline ends came to 16 bases. The CDR3 sequence is 15 residues long. The germline V gene has CDR1 LGHNA and CDR2 YSLEER. In DNA, the CDR3 is TGCGCCAGCAGCCAAAACACAAGGGGCAGGGATGGCTACACCTTC. This encodes CASSQNTRGRDGYTF.

The chain combines TRBV19 with TRBJ2-1; D gene unclear. The ends were cut back, 3 bases at V and 10 bases at J, with 10 bases in the middle. CDR1 and CDR2 from the germline V gene are LNHDA and SQIVND (reference sequence). The CDR3 consists of 12 residues. CDR3 region: CASSISQWEQFF. The CDR3 DNA reads as TGTGCCAGTAGTATCAGTCAGTGGGAGCAGTTCTTC.

This chain connects TRBV19 to TRBJ1-4, with D possibly matching TRBD1 (5 bases). The CDR3 covers 16 residues. The V end lost 5 bases, the J end lost 0 bases, and 13 bases lay between the germline ends. Germline-derived CDR1 and CDR2 are LNHDA and SQIVND (reference sequence). The CDR3 is CASSLIGAATNEKLFF. CDR3 bases: TGTGCCAGTAGTCTCATAGGGGCCGCAACTAATGAAAAACTGTTTTTT.

J is TRBJ1-1 and V is TRBV19; D might be TRBD1 (6 bases). Germline assignment: CDR1 LNHDA and CDR2 SQIVND (reference sequence). V lost 5 bases, J lost 4 bases, and 14 bases lay in between. This CDR3 contains 14 residues. DNA for the CDR3: TGTGCCAGTAGTGGGGTTACAGGGCTCACTGAAGCTTTCTTT. It codes for CASSGVTGLTEAFF.

The V gene is TRBV19, the J gene TRBJ2-1; 15 bases are shared with TRBD2. V trimming: 6 bases; J trimming: 10 bases; junction bases outside the gene matches: 7. This CDR3 region has 15 residues. CDR1 is LNHDA, CDR2 SQIVND, per germline (reference sequence). Here the CDR3 DNA reads TGTGCCAGTAGCTGGGGACTAGCGGGGGGCGGGGAGCAGTTCTTC. Encoded protein: CASSWGLAGGGEQFF.

This clone occurred once. The genes are TRBV7-9 and TRBJ2-3, with D unresolved. There are 16 residues in the CDR3. V lost 4 bases to trimming and J lost 1 base, with 15 bases between them. CDR1 and CDR2 (germline): SEHNR, FQNEAQ (reference sequence). CDR3 bases: TGTGCCAGCAGCTCCATCGAAAAGCATCGCACAGATACGCAGTATTTT. Translating it yields CASSSIEKHRTDTQYF.